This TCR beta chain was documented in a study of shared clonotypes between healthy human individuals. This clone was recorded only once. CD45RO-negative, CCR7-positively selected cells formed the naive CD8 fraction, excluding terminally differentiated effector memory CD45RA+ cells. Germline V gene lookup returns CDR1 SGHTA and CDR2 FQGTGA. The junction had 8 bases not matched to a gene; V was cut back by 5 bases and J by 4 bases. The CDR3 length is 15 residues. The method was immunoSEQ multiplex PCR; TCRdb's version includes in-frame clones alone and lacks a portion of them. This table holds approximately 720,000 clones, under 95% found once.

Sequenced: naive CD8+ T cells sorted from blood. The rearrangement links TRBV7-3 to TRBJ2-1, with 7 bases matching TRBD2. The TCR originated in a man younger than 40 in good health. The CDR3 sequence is CASSRGGGGYNEQFF. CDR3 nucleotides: TGTGCCAGCAGCAGAGGCGGGGGAGGGTACAATGAGCAGTTCTTC.